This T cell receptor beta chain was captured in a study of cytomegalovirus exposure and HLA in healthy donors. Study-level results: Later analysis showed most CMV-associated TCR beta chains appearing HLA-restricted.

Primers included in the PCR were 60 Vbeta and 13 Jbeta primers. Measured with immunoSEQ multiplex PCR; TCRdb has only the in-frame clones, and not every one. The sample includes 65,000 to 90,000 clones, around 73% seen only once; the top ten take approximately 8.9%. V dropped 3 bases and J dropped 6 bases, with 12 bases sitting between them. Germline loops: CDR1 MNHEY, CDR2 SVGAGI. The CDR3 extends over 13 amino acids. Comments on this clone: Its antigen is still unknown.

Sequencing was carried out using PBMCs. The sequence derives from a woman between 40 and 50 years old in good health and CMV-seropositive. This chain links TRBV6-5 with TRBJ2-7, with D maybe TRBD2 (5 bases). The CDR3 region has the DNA TGTGCCAGCAGTTATCCCGGACTGCCCGAGCAGTACTTC. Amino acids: CASSYPGLPEQYF.